This passage covers 28 T cell receptor beta chains from one sample sequenced in a study of blood T cell repertoires in COVID-19. Sequencing used immunoSEQ multiplex PCR; TCRdb keeps in-frame clones, though not all of them. Seen here are fewer than 400,000 clones, about 85% observed once, and the top ten hold roughly 3.9%. The sample was peripheral blood. These receptors were collected from a woman aged 18 to 35 with acute or convalescent COVID-19.

This chain links TRBV10-3 with TRBJ1-5; possibly TRBD1 for D (5 bases). This CDR3 comprises 12 residues. Trimming took 10 bases from V and 7 from J, leaving 14 bases between them. Germline V gene lookup returns CDR1 ENHRY and CDR2 SYGVKD. The CDR3: CATKAGEQPQHF. CDR3 nucleotides: TGTGCCACCAAGGCGGGGGAGCAGCCCCAGCATTTT.

The CDR3 coding sequence is TGTGCCAGCAGCTTCCTATACACAGATACGCAGTATTTT. Translated, it gives CASSFLYTDTQYF. V usage is TRBV5-8 and J usage is TRBJ2-3, with D uncertain. V was pared by 2 bases and J by 2 bases, with 6 bases between. The CDR3 spans 13 residues. Per germline, CDR1 SGHTS and CDR2 YDEGEE.

The genes are TRBV28 and TRBJ2-3, with TRBD2 matching 9 bases. Per the germline V gene, CDR1 is MDHEN and CDR2 is SYDVKM. The CDR3 totals 18 residues. The trim removed 6 bases at V and 3 bases at J, leaving 16 bases unmatched. The CDR3 sequence is CASRGGRSGRERTDTQYF. The CDR3 DNA follows: TGTGCCAGCAGGGGAGGACGTAGCGGGAGAGAGCGGACAGATACGCAGTATTTT.

This sequence joins TRBV15 and TRBJ2-5; D gene uncertain. In germline, CDR1 is LNHNV, CDR2 YYDKDF (reference sequence). This CDR3 spans 14 amino acids. V was shortened by 3 bases and J by 2 bases, with 10 bases between the two germline ends. CDR3 in amino acids: CATSRVGGQETQYF. In nucleotides, the CDR3 is TGTGCCACCAGCAGGGTCGGCGGACAAGAGACCCAGTACTTC.

This clone was counted once. V is TRBV28 and J is TRBJ2-5, with TRBD1 matching over 10 bases. This CDR3 has 16 residues. Germline CDR1 reads MDHEN; CDR2 reads SYDVKM. The V and J ends lost 6 bases and 5 bases, in that order; junction bases with no gene match: 12. The DNA of the CDR3 is TGTGCCAGCAGACACACCGGGACAGGGGCGTCGGAGACCCAGTACTTC. It is translated as CASRHTGTGASETQYF.

The chain couples TRBV7-6 to TRBJ1-2, with TRBD1 matching over 7 bases. The germline V gene has CDR1 SGHVS and CDR2 FNYEAQ. The CDR3 loop spans 13 amino acids. V trimming: 6 bases; J trimming: 3 bases; junction bases outside the gene matches: 4. For the CDR3, the DNA is TGTGCCAGCAGTCTCGACAGGGACTATGGCTACACCTTC. As protein: CASSLDRDYGYTF.

The chain has TRBV5-4 and TRBJ2-2, with a tentative D call TRBD1 (7 bases). Germline V gives CDR1 SGHNT, CDR2 YYREEE (reference sequence). V lost 7 bases, J lost 4 bases, and 20 bases lay in between. The CDR3 totals 16 residues. The CDR3 bases are TGTGCCAGCTTTGAGGGGGCGGGGTATATCACCGGGGAGCTGTTTTTT. Its translation: CASFEGAGYITGELFF.

V gene TRBV5-1 combines with J gene TRBJ1-2, with D uncertain. Trimming took 0 bases from V and 3 from J, leaving 12 bases between them. Looked up from germline, CDR1 is SGHRS and CDR2 is YFSETQ. CDR3 length equals 15 residues. The CDR3 region is CASSLVPGIDYGYTF. CDR3 DNA sequence: TGCGCCAGCAGCTTGGTTCCGGGTATCGACTATGGCTACACCTTC.

This chain connects TRBV28 to TRBJ1-1; 9 bases are a match to TRBD1. The germline V gene has CDR1 MDHEN and CDR2 SYDVKM. The CDR3 is 13 residues long. V dropped 10 bases and J dropped 0; count of bases not matched to a gene: 3. The CDR3 loop is CATGQGMNTEAFF. The DNA for the CDR3 is TGTGCCACCGGACAGGGGATGAACACTGAAGCTTTCTTT.

The table lists this clone with a count of one. CDR3 sequence: CASSSRGAGNEQFF. The CDR3 nucleotides read TGTGCCAGCAGTTCCCGGGGGGCAGGGAATGAGCAGTTCTTC. The chain combines TRBV6-5 with TRBJ2-1, with TRBD2 as a possible D gene (7 bases). V dropped 4 bases and J dropped 7 bases, with 14 bases sitting between them. This CDR3 region has 14 residues. The V gene's germline CDR1 is MNHEY and CDR2 SVGAGI.

V gene TRBV6-6 combines with J gene TRBJ2-1; weak D call: TRBD2 (6 bases). The CDR3 length is 12 residues. V was cut by 7 bases and J by 5 bases, with 9 bases left in between. Germline CDR1 reads MNHNY; CDR2 reads SVGAGI (reference sequence). CDR3 nucleotide sequence: TGTGCCAGCACGGGGGATAACAATGAGCAGTTCTTC. It yields the protein CASTGDNNEQFF.

The rearrangement joins TRBV5-4 to TRBJ2-7; TRBD1 aligns across 7 bases. This CDR3 has 12 amino acids. The germline gives CDR1 SGHNT, CDR2 YYREEE (reference sequence). J lost 6 bases, V lost 4 bases, and 4 bases had no gene match. CDR3 loop: CASSLDRFEQYF. CDR3 nucleotides: TGTGCCAGCAGCCTGGACAGGTTCGAGCAGTACTTC.

This clone was observed once. The DNA of the CDR3 is TGTGCCAGCATCGGGGGGCGGATTTCTAACTATGGCTACACCTTC. Its protein is CASIGGRISNYGYTF. This chain connects TRBV6-5 to TRBJ1-2; D possibly corresponds to TRBD1 (6 bases). CDR1 and CDR2 from the germline V gene are MNHEY and SVGAGI. V gave up 7 bases and J gave up 0 bases, with 15 bases separating them. This CDR3 contains 15 residues.

The chain employs TRBV7-7 and TRBJ2-3; 7 bases align to TRBD2. CDR1 SSHAT and CDR2 FNYEAQ come from the germline V gene (reference sequence). The CDR3 spans 15 residues. With 5 bases clipped from V and 2 bases from J, the junction kept 7 bases outside the gene matches. The CDR3 protein is CASSTGAGHTDTQYF. The CDR3 nucleotides are TGTGCCAGCAGCACCGGAGCGGGGCACACAGATACGCAGTATTTT. The whole variable domain, remainder taken from reference TRBV7-7 and TRBJ2-3, is GAGVSQSPRYKVTKRGQDVTLRCDPISSHATLYWYQQALGQGPEFLTYFNYEAQPDKSGLPSDRFSAERPEGSISTLTIQRTEQRDSAMYRCASSTGAGHTDTQYFGPGTRLTVL.

The chain is built from TRBV11-2 and TRBJ1-2; a possible D gene is TRBD1 (5 bases). The CDR3 is 14 residues long. With 4 bases removed from V and 5 bases from J, the gap between germline ends came to 14 bases. Germline CDR1 SGHAT, CDR2 FQNNGV. CDR3 protein: CASSSLGGGYGYTF. The CDR3, as DNA: TGTGCCAGCAGCTCCCTGGGGGGAGGGTATGGCTACACCTTC.

V is TRBV6-1 and J is TRBJ1-1; D is ambiguous. Trimming cost V 0 bases and J 6 bases, with 8 bases left between them. The CDR3 has 13 amino acids. Germline V gene lookup returns CDR1 MNHNS and CDR2 SASEGT. The CDR3 here is CASSEAPAAEAFF. The CDR3 DNA reads as TGTGCCAGCAGTGAAGCTCCGGCGGCTGAAGCTTTCTTT.

The rearrangement joins TRBV7-9 to TRBJ2-4; possibly TRBD1 for D (6 bases). The germline V gene encodes CDR1 SEHNR and CDR2 FQNEAQ (reference sequence). V dropped 5 bases and J dropped 2 bases, with 10 bases sitting between them. The CDR3 consists of 14 residues. CDR3 residues: CASSGTGTKNIQYF. DNA of the CDR3: TGTGCCAGCAGCGGAACAGGGACCAAAAACATTCAGTACTTC.

This clone was observed a single time. The chain uses TRBV6-1 and TRBJ1-1; no clear D. The germline CDR1 and CDR2 sequences are MNHNS and SASEGT. The V and J ends lost 2 bases and 0 bases respectively, with 7 bases between them. This CDR3 has 14 amino acids. The CDR3 sequence: CASSEPHLNTEAFF. Written as DNA, the CDR3 is TGTGCCAGCAGTGAACCACACCTGAACACTGAAGCTTTCTTT.

The chain couples TRBV4-2 to TRBJ1-6, with a possible D match to TRBD1 (5 bases). In germline, CDR1 is LGHNA, CDR2 YNFKEQ. V was pared by 1 base and J by 5 bases, with 9 bases between. The length of the CDR3 is 15 residues. CDR3 in amino acids: CASSQAPGNNSPLHF. The CDR3 bases are TGTGCCAGCAGCCAAGCCCCAGGGAATAATTCACCCCTCCACTTT.

This chain joins TRBV6-5 and TRBJ1-3, with 8 bases lining up with TRBD1. The CDR3 contains 13 residues. CDR1 and CDR2 from the germline V gene are MNHEY and SVGAGI. V lost 7 bases, J lost 6 bases, and 5 bases stayed unmatched. The CDR3 DNA is TGTGCCAGCAAGAGGCAGGGGGCAAACACCATATATTTT. Translated: CASKRQGANTIYF.

The genes are TRBV11-2 and TRBJ1-4; D might be TRBD1 (6 bases). Germline V CDR1 and CDR2: SGHAT, FQNNGV. V was cut by 2 bases and J by 8 bases, with 15 bases left in between. The CDR3 spans 15 residues. CDR3 coding DNA: TGTGCCAGCAGCTTAACGAGGGGGAACGGGGAAAAACTGTTTTTT. Encoded protein: CASSLTRGNGEKLFF.

V usage is TRBV7-2 and J usage is TRBJ2-3, with 7 bases matching TRBD1. Germline-derived CDR1 and CDR2 are SGHTA and FQGNSA. This CDR3 has 15 amino acids. Trimming removed 6 bases from V and 6 bases from J; junction bases left unmatched: 12. The chain's CDR3 is CASSSILEGADTQYF. The CDR3 DNA reads as TGTGCCAGCAGTAGCATACTAGAGGGGGCGGATACGCAGTATTTT.

J is TRBJ2-2 and V is TRBV10-3, with D perhaps matching TRBD1 (6 bases). The CDR3 is made up of 15 amino acids. V lost 5 bases and J lost 1, with 11 bases in between. Germline CDR1 and CDR2: ENHRY and SYGVKD. CDR3 sequence: CAISPGQVNTGELFF. The CDR3 DNA sequence: TGTGCCATCAGTCCGGGACAAGTGAACACCGGGGAGCTGTTTTTT.

The chain has TRBV5-1 and TRBJ1-4; 7 nucleotides match TRBD1. CDR3 length equals 14 residues. Germline-derived CDR1 and CDR2 are SGHRS and YFSETQ. Trimming took 4 bases from V and 6 from J; bases not matched to a gene: 6. In DNA, the CDR3 is TGCGCCAGCAGCCGACAGGGAGGAGATGAAAAACTGTTTTTT. Its translation: CASSRQGGDEKLFF.

The rearrangement links TRBV19 to TRBJ1-6; no definite D call. The CDR3 is made up of 13 amino acids. CDR1 and CDR2 (germline): LNHDA, SQIVND (reference sequence). V gave up 0 bases and J gave up 10 bases, with 7 bases separating them. The CDR3 region has the DNA TGTGCCAGTAGTATAGAATGGAGATCACCCCTCCACTTT. It specifies CASSIEWRSPLHF.

The chain carries TRBV3-1 (or the pseudogene TRBV3-2) and TRBJ1-3; D call uncertain. V was trimmed by 4 bases and J by 4 bases, leaving 5 bases between them. CDR1 LGHDT and CDR2 YNNKEL come from the germline V gene (reference sequence). The CDR3 contains 12 residues. The CDR3, as DNA: TGTGCCAGCAGCCTTACAGGAAACACCATATATTTT. Translated, it gives CASSLTGNTIYF.

The V call is TRBV27, the J call TRBJ1-5; possibly TRBD1 for D (6 bases). Germline-derived CDR1 and CDR2 are MNHEY and SMNVEV (reference sequence). V lost 6 bases to trimming and J lost 6 bases, with 12 bases between them. The CDR3 sequence is 13 residues long. For the CDR3, the DNA is TGTGCCAGCAGCCCTTACAGGGCTCAGCCCCAGCATTTT. This codes for CASSPYRAQPQHF.

The gene calls are TRBV19 and TRBJ1-5, with 8 bases that match TRBD1. Germline values: CDR1 LNHDA, CDR2 SQIVND (reference sequence). CDR3 size: 14 residues. The V and J ends lost 4 bases and 4 bases, in that order; junction bases with no gene match: 3. For the CDR3, the DNA is TGTGCCAGTAGTAATACAGGGGGTAATCAGCCCCAGCATTTT. It translates to CASSNTGGNQPQHF. The full variable domain, with the rest looked up from reference TRBV19 and TRBJ1-5, is DGGITQSPKYLFRKEGQNVTLSCEQNLNHDAMYWYRQDPGQGLRLIYYSQIVNDFQKGDIAEGYSVSREKKESFPLTVTSAQKNPTAFYLCASSNTGGNQPQHFGDGTRLSIL.